Below are 5 T cell receptor beta chains sequenced from a single sample in a study of read filtering for tumor transcriptome and immune sequencing. Molecular barcoded adaptors covering alpha/delta and beta/gamma chains were used on 400 to 450 ng RNA. TCRdb called the reads again in MiXCR, with one record for every CDR3 protein. The data hold 35,000 to 40,000 distinct CDR3 sequences, with approximately 13% observed a single time. Source material: a population of CD138-negative cells sorted from bone marrow. These TCRs come from a donor aged 40 or over with multiple myeloma.

This clonotype has ten or more counts. The rearrangement links TRBV5-1 to TRBJ2-6; tentatively, D is TRBD1 (7 bases). This CDR3 has 18 amino acids. Trimming pared 6 bases from V and 0 bases from J, leaving 19 bases between. Germline V gene data show CDR1 as SGHRS and CDR2 as YFSETQ. The CDR3 DNA is TGCGCCAGCACCGCAGGGGGAGGACTCTTCTCTGGGGCCAACGTCCTGACTTTC. Residues: CASTAGGGLFSGANVLTF.

This clonotype has ten or more counts. The chain joins TRBV27 to TRBJ2-7, with D unresolved. The V end was cut by 2 bases, the J end by 6 bases, with 14 bases between. Per the germline V gene, CDR1 is MNHEY and CDR2 is SMNVEV (reference sequence). CDR3 length: 14 residues. The CDR3 region is CASSLGGILAEQYF. The CDR3 region has the DNA TGTGCCAGCAGTTTAGGTGGGATTCTGGCCGAGCAGTACTTC.

This clonotype showed up many times. The chain uses TRBV30 and TRBJ2-7; D is possibly TRBD1 (5 bases). This CDR3 comprises 14 residues. Germline assignment: CDR1 GTSNPN and CDR2 SVGIG (reference sequence). The V end lost 1 base, the J end lost 6 bases, and 16 bases lay between the germline ends. CDR3 nucleotides: TGTGCCTGGAGTGCCACCAGGGATTTCCCCGAGCAGTACTTC. It codes for CAWSATRDFPEQYF.

This clonotype was seen ten or more times. The V gene is TRBV25-1, the J gene TRBJ2-1, with TRBD2 matching over 11 bases. V lost 3 bases, J lost 4 bases, and 5 bases stayed unmatched. The germline gives CDR1 MGHDK, CDR2 SYGVNS. The CDR3 has 16 residues. As DNA, the CDR3 is TGTGCCAGCAGTGAGGCTAGCGGGAGGTCTTACAATGAGCAGTTCTTC. Translating it yields CASSEASGRSYNEQFF.

This clonotype was picked up many times. The rearrangement links TRBV5-1 to TRBJ1-1; D not resolved. Trimming took off 5 bases at V and 0 bases at J, with 11 bases between the two ends. The length of the CDR3 is 14 residues. The germline CDR1 and CDR2 sequences are SGHRS and YFSETQ. Written as DNA, the CDR3 is TGCGCCAGCAGTTGGGGTTCCATGAACACTGAAGCTTTCTTT. As protein: CASSWGSMNTEAFF.